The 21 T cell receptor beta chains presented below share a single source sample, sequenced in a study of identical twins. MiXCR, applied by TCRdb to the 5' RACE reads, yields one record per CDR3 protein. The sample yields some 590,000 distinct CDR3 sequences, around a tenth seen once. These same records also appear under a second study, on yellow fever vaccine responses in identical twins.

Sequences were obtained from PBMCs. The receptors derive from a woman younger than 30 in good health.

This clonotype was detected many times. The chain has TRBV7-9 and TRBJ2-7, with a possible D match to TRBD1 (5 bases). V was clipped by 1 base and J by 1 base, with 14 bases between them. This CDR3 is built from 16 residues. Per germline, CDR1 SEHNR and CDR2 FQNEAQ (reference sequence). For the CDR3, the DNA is TGTGCCAGCAGCTTAGGTATGGGGCAGCTTTCCTACGAGCAGTACTTC. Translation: CASSLGMGQLSYEQYF.

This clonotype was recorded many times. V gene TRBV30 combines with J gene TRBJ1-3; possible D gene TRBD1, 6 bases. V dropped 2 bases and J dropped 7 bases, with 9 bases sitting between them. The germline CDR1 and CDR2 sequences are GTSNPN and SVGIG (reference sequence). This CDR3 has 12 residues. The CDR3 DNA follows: TGTGCCTGGAGTTGGCAGGGGAACACCATATATTTT. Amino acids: CAWSWQGNTIYF. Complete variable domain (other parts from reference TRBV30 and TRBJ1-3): SQTIHQWPATLVQPVGSPLSLECTVEGTSNPNLYWYRQAAGRGLQLLFYSVGIGQISSEVPQNLSASRPQDRQFILSSKKLLLSDSGFYLCAWSWQGNTIYFGEGSWLTVV.

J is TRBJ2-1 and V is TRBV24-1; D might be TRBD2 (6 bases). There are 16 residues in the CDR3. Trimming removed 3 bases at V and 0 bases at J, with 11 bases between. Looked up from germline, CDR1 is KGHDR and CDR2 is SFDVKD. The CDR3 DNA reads TGTGCCACCAGTGATCTAGATAGCGGCTCCTACAATGAGCAGTTCTTC. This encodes CATSDLDSGSYNEQFF.

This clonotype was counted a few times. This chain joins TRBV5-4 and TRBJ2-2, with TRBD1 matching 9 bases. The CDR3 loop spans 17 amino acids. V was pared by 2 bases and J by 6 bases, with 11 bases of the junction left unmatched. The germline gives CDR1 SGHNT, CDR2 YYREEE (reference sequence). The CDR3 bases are TGTGCCAGCAGCTTTCCGGCCGGGACAGGGAAGCCCGGGGAGCTGTTTTTT. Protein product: CASSFPAGTGKPGELFF. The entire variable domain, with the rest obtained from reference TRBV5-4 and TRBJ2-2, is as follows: ETGVTQSPTHLIKTRGQQVTLRCSSQSGHNTVSWYQQALGQGPQFIFQYYREEENGRGNFPPRFSGLQFPNYSSELNVNALELDDSALYLCASSFPAGTGKPGELFFGEGSRLTVL.

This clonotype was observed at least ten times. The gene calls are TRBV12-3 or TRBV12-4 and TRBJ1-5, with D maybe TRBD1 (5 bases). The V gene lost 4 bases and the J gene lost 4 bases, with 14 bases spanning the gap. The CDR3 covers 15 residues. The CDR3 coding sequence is TGTGCCAGCAGTTCTCGGACAACGATAAATCAGCCCCAGCATTTT. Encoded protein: CASSSRTTINQPQHF.

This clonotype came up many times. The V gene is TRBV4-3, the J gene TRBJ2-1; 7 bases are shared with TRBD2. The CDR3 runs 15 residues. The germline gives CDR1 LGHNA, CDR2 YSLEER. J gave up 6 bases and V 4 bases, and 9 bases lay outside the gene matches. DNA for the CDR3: TGCGCCAGCAGCCCCCACCGGGAGGTGGCCAATGAGCAGTTCTTC. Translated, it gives CASSPHREVANEQFF.

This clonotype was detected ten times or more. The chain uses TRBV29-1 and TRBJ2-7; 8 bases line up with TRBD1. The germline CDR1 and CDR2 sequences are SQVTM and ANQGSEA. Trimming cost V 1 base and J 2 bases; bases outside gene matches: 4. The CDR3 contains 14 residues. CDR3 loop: CSVEVWDRPYEQYF. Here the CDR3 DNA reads TGCAGCGTTGAAGTATGGGACAGGCCCTACGAGCAGTACTTC.

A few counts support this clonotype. The DNA of the CDR3 is TGCGCCAGCAGCATGACCCCCGTGGATCCAGGGGCCAAAAACATTCAGTACTTC. Protein sequence: CASSMTPVDPGAKNIQYF. V is TRBV5-1 and J is TRBJ2-4; a possible D gene is TRBD1 (5 bases). This CDR3 is built from 18 residues. Germline V gene sequence: CDR1 SGHRS, CDR2 YFSETQ. Between the trimmed V and J ends, which lost 4 bases and 1 base, there was a span of 21 bases. Looking up the rest from reference TRBV5-1 and TRBJ2-4 gives the full variable domain: KAGVTQTPRYLIKTRGQQVTLSCSPISGHRSVSWYQQTPGQGLQFLFEYFSETQRNKGNFPGRFSGRQFSNSRSEMNVSTLELGDSALYLCASSMTPVDPGAKNIQYFGAGTRLSVL.

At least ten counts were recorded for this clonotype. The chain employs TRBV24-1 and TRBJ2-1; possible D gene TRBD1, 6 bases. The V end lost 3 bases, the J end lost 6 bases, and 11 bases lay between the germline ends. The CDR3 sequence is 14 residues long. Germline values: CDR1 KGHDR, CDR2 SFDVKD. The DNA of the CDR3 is TGTGCCACCAGTGATGCGACGGACAGCAATGAGCAGTTCTTC. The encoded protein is CATSDATDSNEQFF.

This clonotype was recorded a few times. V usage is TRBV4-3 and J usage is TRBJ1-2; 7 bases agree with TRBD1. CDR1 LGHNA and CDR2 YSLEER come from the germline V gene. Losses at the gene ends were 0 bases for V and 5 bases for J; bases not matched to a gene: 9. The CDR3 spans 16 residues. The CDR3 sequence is CASSQEVEGAFYGYTF. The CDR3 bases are TGCGCCAGCAGCCAAGAAGTGGAGGGGGCGTTTTATGGCTACACCTTC.

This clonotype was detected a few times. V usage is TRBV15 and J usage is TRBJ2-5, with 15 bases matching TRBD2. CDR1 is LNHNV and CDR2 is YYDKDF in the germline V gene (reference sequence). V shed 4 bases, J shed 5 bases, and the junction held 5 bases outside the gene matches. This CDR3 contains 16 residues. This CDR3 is CATSKRTSGGGETQYF. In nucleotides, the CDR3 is TGTGCCACCAGCAAGCGGACTAGCGGGGGGGGGGAGACCCAGTACTTC. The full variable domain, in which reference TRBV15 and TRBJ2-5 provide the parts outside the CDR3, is DAMVIQNPRYQVTQFGKPVTLSCSQTLNHNVMYWYQQKSSQAPKLLFHYYDKDFNNEADTPDNFQSRRPNTSFCFLDIRSPGLGDTAMYLCATSKRTSGGGETQYFGPGTRLLVL.

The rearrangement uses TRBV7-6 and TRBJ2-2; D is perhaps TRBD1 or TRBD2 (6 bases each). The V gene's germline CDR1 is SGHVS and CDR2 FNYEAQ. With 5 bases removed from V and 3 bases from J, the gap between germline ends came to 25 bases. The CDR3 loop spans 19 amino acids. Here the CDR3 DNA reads TGTGCCAGCAGCCCCATCGGGGACACCGGGCGGGGTTACACCGGGGAGCTGTTTTTT. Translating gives CASSPIGDTGRGYTGELFF.

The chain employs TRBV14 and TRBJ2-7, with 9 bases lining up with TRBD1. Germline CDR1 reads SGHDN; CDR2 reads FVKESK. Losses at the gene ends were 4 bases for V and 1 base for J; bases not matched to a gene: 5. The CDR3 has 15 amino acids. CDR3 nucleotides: TGTGCCAGCAGCCGACTGGGACAGGGATCCTACGAGCAGTACTTC. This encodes CASSRLGQGSYEQYF.

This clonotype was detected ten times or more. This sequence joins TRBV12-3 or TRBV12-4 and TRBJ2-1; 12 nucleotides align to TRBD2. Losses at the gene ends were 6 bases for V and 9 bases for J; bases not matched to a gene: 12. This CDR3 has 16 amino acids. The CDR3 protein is CASRKASGRVYGEQFF. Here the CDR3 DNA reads TGTGCCAGCAGGAAAGCTAGCGGGAGGGTTTACGGTGAGCAGTTCTTC.

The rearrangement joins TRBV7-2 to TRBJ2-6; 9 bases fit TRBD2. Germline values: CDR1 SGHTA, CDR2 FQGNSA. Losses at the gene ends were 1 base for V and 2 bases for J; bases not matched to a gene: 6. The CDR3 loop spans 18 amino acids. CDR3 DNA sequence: TGTGCCAGCAGCTTAGGCTTAGCGGGAGTAGCTGGGGCCAACGTCCTGACTTTC. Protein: CASSLGLAGVAGANVLTF.

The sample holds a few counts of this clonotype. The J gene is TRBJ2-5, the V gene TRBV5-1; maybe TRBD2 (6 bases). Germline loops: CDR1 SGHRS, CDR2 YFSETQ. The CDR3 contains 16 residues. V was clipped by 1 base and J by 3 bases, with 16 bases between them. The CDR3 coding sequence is TGCGCCAGCAGCTTGTCGGGACTCTGGAGCGAAGAGACCCAGTACTTC. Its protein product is CASSLSGLWSEETQYF.

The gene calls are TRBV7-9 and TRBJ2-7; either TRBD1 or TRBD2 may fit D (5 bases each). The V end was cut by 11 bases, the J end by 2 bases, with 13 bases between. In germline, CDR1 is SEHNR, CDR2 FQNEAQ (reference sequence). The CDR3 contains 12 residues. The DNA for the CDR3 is TGTGCCCTGGGGGATTTCCCCTACGAGCAGTACTTC. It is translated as CALGDFPYEQYF.

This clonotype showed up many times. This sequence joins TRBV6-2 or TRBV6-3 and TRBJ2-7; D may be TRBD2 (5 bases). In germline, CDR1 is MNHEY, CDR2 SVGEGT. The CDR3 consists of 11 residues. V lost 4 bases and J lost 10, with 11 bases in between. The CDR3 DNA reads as TGTGCCAGCAGTTGGACCGGAGGTCAGTACTTC. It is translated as CASSWTGGQYF.

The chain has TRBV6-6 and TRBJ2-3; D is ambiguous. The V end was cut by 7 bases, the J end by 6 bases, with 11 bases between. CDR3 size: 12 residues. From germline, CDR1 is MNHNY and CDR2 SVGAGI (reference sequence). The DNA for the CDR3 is TGTGCCAGCACCCTAAGTGGGGATACGCAGTATTTT. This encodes CASTLSGDTQYF.

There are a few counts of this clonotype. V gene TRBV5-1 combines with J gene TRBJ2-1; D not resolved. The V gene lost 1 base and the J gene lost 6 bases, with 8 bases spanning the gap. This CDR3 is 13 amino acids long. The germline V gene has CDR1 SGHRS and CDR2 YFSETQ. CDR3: CASSLSGPNEQFF. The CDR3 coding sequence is TGCGCCAGCAGCTTGTCAGGACCCAATGAGCAGTTCTTC.

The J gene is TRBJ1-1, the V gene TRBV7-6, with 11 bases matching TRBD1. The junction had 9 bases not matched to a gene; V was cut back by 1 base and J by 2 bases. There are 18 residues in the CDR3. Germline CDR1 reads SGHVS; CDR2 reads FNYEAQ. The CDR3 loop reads CASSLGTGGVIRNTEAFF. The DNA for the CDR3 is TGTGCCAGCAGCTTAGGGACAGGGGGCGTTATTCGAAACACTGAAGCTTTCTTT.